One and the same sample provided the 26 T cell receptor beta chains below, sequenced in a study of blood T cell repertoires in COVID-19. Here immunoSEQ multiplex PCR was the method, and the copy in TCRdb shows in-frame clones only, minus some. The sample lists about 150,000 clones, over 70% seen once, with 0.45% to 0.6% in the top ten. The sequenced sample was peripheral blood. The receptors derive from a man aged 55 to 70 with acute or convalescent COVID-19.

This sequence joins TRBV15 and TRBJ2-3; 8 bases match TRBD2. CDR3 length: 15 amino acids. Germline values: CDR1 LNHNV, CDR2 YYDKDF (reference sequence). Germline trimming cut 5 bases from V and 4 bases from J; bases unmatched to any gene: 8. The CDR3 coding sequence is TGTGCCACCAGCCCGGTGGGCGGGAGGTCAGATACGCAGTATTTT. Amino acids: CATSPVGGRSDTQYF. The full variable domain, rest sourced from reference TRBV15 and TRBJ2-3, is DAMVIQNPRYQVTQFGKPVTLSCSQTLNHNVMYWYQQKSSQAPKLLFHYYDKDFNNEADTPDNFQSRRPNTSFCFLDIRSPGLGDTAMYLCATSPVGGRSDTQYFGPGTRLTVL.

The count of this clone is one. The identical CDR3 is also encoded by other nucleotide sequences in the sample. The rearrangement uses TRBV7-9 and TRBJ1-5; a possible D gene is TRBD1 (6 bases). This CDR3 is built from 13 residues. The V end was cut by 3 bases, the J end by 7 bases, with 10 bases between. Looked up from germline, CDR1 is SEHNR and CDR2 is FQNEAQ (reference sequence). CDR3 in amino acids: CASSLTGGQPQHF. In DNA, the CDR3 is TGTGCCAGCAGCTTGACAGGAGGACAGCCCCAGCATTTT. Combining the CDR3 with reference TRBV7-9 and TRBJ1-5 gives the whole variable domain DTGVSQNPRHKITKRGQNVTFRCDPISEHNRLYWYRQTLGQGPEFLTYFQNEAQLEKSRLLSDRFSAERPKGSFSTLEIQRTEQGDSAMYLCASSLTGGQPQHFGDGTRLSIL.

Here the CDR3 reads CASSFNQNTEAFF. The CDR3 region has the DNA TGTGCCAGCAGTTTCAATCAGAACACTGAAGCTTTCTTT. The chain recombines TRBV12-3 or TRBV12-4 with TRBJ1-1; D ambiguous. V was shortened by 3 bases and J by 1 base, with 6 bases between the two germline ends. The CDR3 is made up of 13 amino acids.

This sequence joins TRBV6-2 or TRBV6-3 and TRBJ1-5; the match to TRBD1 covers 8 bases. CDR1 is MNHEY, CDR2 SVGEGT, per germline. The CDR3 runs 15 residues. V was pared by 6 bases and J by 3 bases, with 7 bases of the junction left unmatched. The CDR3 is CASSLMGQDNQPQHF. CDR3 sequence (DNA): TGTGCCAGCAGCCTAATGGGACAGGACAATCAGCCCCAGCATTTT.

This chain links TRBV18 with TRBJ2-1; 8 bases are a match to TRBD1. Trimming at V came to 4 bases and at J to 8 bases, leaving 4 bases not matched to a gene. The CDR3 runs to 13 residues. Germline assignment: CDR1 KGHSH and CDR2 LQKENI. The CDR3 is CASSRGQGHEQFF. CDR3 DNA: TGTGCCAGCTCACGAGGACAGGGACATGAGCAGTTCTTC.

The J gene is TRBJ2-7, the V gene TRBV10-3, with 8 bases fitting TRBD2. The germline V gene encodes CDR1 ENHRY and CDR2 SYGVKD. This CDR3 region has 14 residues. With V trimmed by 8 bases and J by 3 bases, 9 bases remained unmatched. The CDR3: CAIGRLAGIYEQYF. The DNA of the CDR3 is TGTGCCATCGGGAGGTTAGCGGGAATCTACGAGCAGTACTTC.

This chain joins TRBV6-5 and TRBJ2-5, with D possibly being TRBD1 (5 bases). In germline, CDR1 is MNHEY, CDR2 SVGAGI. This CDR3 contains 13 residues. With 6 bases removed from V and 4 bases from J, the gap between germline ends came to 12 bases. This CDR3 reads CASRRRVAETQYF. The CDR3 DNA reads as TGTGCCAGCAGACGCAGGGTAGCAGAGACCCAGTACTTC.

The V and J genes are TRBV28 and TRBJ2-7; D unresolved. The CDR3 runs 13 residues. V shed 6 bases and J shed 12 bases, with 21 bases lying between them. Germline V CDR1 and CDR2: MDHEN, SYDVKM. DNA for the CDR3: TGTGCCAGCAGCACCACCCCCCGTGCCCGCGGGTACTTC. Translated, it gives CASSTTPRARGYF.

This clone was counted once. This chain links TRBV5-1 with TRBJ1-2; weak D call: TRBD1 (5 bases). Germline values: CDR1 SGHRS, CDR2 YFSETQ. CDR3 length: 14 residues. V dropped 3 bases and J dropped 8 bases, with 17 bases sitting between them. The CDR3 coding sequence is TGCGCCAGCAGCTCGGGCCCGTCGGCAGGGGGCTACACCTTC. As protein: CASSSGPSAGGYTF.

This clone was counted once. This chain connects TRBV7-9 to TRBJ1-2; the D is unclear. This CDR3 spans 12 amino acids. CDR1 and CDR2 from the germline V gene are SEHNR and FQNEAQ (reference sequence). V dropped 4 bases and J dropped 3 bases, with 6 bases sitting between them. CDR3 sequence reads: CASSYGDYGYTF. CDR3 coding DNA: TGTGCCAGCAGCTACGGAGACTATGGCTACACCTTC.

This sequence joins TRBV5-5 and TRBJ1-1; D is unclear. V lost 0 bases, J lost 1 base, and 7 bases lay in between. The germline CDR1 and CDR2 sequences are SGHKS and YYEKEE (reference sequence). The CDR3 is 14 amino acids. In DNA form, the CDR3 reads TGTGCCAGCAGCTTGGTAGGAGGGAACACTGAAGCTTTCTTT. It translates to CASSLVGGNTEAFF.

The chain is built from TRBV5-1 and TRBJ2-3; D possibly corresponds to TRBD2 (6 bases). CDR1 is SGHRS and CDR2 is YFSETQ in the germline V gene. Trimming shortened V by 4 bases and J by 6 bases, and 24 bases separated the two germline ends. The CDR3 is 17 residues long. In DNA, the CDR3 is TGCGCCAGCAGCGGGGCCGGCGGGATCACTATTGCGGATACGCAGTATTTT. Residues: CASSGAGGITIADTQYF.

This clone was seen a few times. The chain couples TRBV11-2 to TRBJ2-1; 12 nucleotides align to TRBD2. Per the germline V gene, CDR1 is SGHAT and CDR2 is FQNNGV. Trimming removed 7 bases from V and 5 bases from J; junction bases left unmatched: 6. The CDR3 runs to 15 residues. CDR3 DNA sequence: TGTGCCAGCAACCCCCTAGCGGGGGGGCACAATGAGCAGTTCTTC. Encoded protein: CASNPLAGGHNEQFF.

The V and J genes are TRBV10-3 and TRBJ2-7, with D possibly being TRBD2 (6 bases). V lost 1 base, J lost 3 bases, and 13 bases lay in between. There are 15 residues in the CDR3. Looked up from germline, CDR1 is ENHRY and CDR2 is SYGVKD. The CDR3 DNA follows: TGTGCCATCAGTGAGTGGGCGGGAAGCGGCTACGAGCAGTACTTC. It encodes CAISEWAGSGYEQYF.

The chain combines TRBV27 with TRBJ1-2, with 10 bases matching TRBD1. This CDR3 comprises 13 residues. Losses at the gene ends were 3 bases for V and 8 bases for J; bases not matched to a gene: 3. Germline values: CDR1 MNHEY, CDR2 SMNVEV (reference sequence). The CDR3 coding sequence is TGTGCCAGCAGTTTTCGGACAGGGGGGGGCTACACCTTC. Its protein is CASSFRTGGGYTF.

The chain combines TRBV7-3 with TRBJ2-3, with TRBD2 identical over 9 bases. This CDR3 comprises 16 residues. The trim removed 5 bases at V and 5 bases at J, leaving 11 bases unmatched. The germline gives CDR1 SGHTA, CDR2 FQGTGA. The CDR3 sequence is CASSPSGGRAVDTQYF. CDR3 in DNA: TGTGCCAGCAGCCCCAGTGGCGGGAGGGCCGTAGATACGCAGTATTTT.

This rearrangement joins TRBV6-5 to TRBJ1-6; D is unclear. CDR3 length: 16 residues. CDR1 and CDR2 (germline): MNHEY, SVGAGI. Trimming left V 3 bases short and J 4 bases short, with 13 bases between. The CDR3, as DNA: TGTGCCAGCAGTTATACGGGAGTTTCGTATAATTCACCCCTCCACTTT. Encoded protein: CASSYTGVSYNSPLHF.

J is TRBJ1-6 and V is TRBV9; TRBD1 matches 8 bases. The V gene end was trimmed by 2 bases and the J gene end by 10 bases; junction bases not matched to a gene: 8. Germline CDR1 is SGDLS and CDR2 is YYNGEE. CDR3 size: 15 residues. The CDR3 spells CASSVGEQGDSPLHF. CDR3 bases: TGTGCCAGCAGCGTGGGGGAACAGGGGGACTCACCCCTCCACTTT.

Note on this clone: Other DNA sequences from this sample encode an identical CDR3 as well. This rearrangement joins TRBV28 to TRBJ2-5, with unresolved D. CDR3 length equals 11 residues. Looked up from germline, CDR1 is MDHEN and CDR2 is SYDVKM. Trimming pared 5 bases from V and 5 bases from J, leaving 6 bases between. This CDR3 is CASSLLETQYF. The CDR3 nucleotides read TGTGCCAGCAGTCTCCTGGAGACCCAGTACTTC.

The chain recombines TRBV5-6 with TRBJ2-7; 11 bases are a match to TRBD1. The CDR3 length is 14 residues. Germline assignment: CDR1 SGHDT and CDR2 YYEEEE. V lost 4 bases and J lost 4; bases outside the gene matches: 4. The CDR3 DNA reads as TGTGCCAGCAGCAGGACAGGGGGCGGGTACGAGCAGTACTTC. It translates to CASSRTGGGYEQYF.

The sample holds a few counts of this clone. The genes are TRBV3-1 (or the pseudogene TRBV3-2) and TRBJ2-3, with 10 bases identical to TRBD2. The CDR3 is made up of 16 amino acids. The V gene's germline CDR1 is LGHDT and CDR2 YNNKEL (reference sequence). J lost 2 bases, V lost 4 bases, and 6 bases had no gene match. The CDR3 reads CASSRGLAVDTDTQYF. The CDR3 DNA is TGTGCCAGCAGCCGAGGACTAGCGGTCGACACAGATACGCAGTATTTT.

This clone showed up just a few times. The chain combines TRBV19 with TRBJ2-5; perhaps TRBD2 as D (5 bases). The CDR3 is made up of 15 amino acids. V lost 6 bases to trimming and J lost 2 bases, with 16 bases between them. Germline V gives CDR1 LNHDA, CDR2 SQIVND (reference sequence). The CDR3 DNA is TGTGCCAGTAGCCGGCGGAGGTCGCGGCAAGAGACCCAGTACTTC. This gives the protein CASSRRRSRQETQYF. Based on the CDR3 plus reference TRBV19 and TRBJ2-5, the full variable domain is DGGITQSPKYLFRKEGQNVTLSCEQNLNHDAMYWYRQDPGQGLRLIYYSQIVNDFQKGDIAEGYSVSREKKESFPLTVTSAQKNPTAFYLCASSRRRSRQETQYFGPGTRLLVL.

J is TRBJ1-4 and V is TRBV14; D may be TRBD1 (5 bases). The V end was cut by 1 base, the J end by 0 bases, with 15 bases between. Germline CDR1 is SGHDN and CDR2 is FVKESK. The CDR3 is 18 residues long. CDR3 sequence (DNA): TGTGCCAGCAGCCAAGTTCGGGTAGGGACTGCAACTAATGAAAAACTGTTTTTT. It specifies CASSQVRVGTATNEKLFF.

The chain combines TRBV12-3 or TRBV12-4 with TRBJ2-7; 8 bases match TRBD2. The CDR3 covers 13 residues. J was trimmed by 5 bases and V by 5 bases; bases with no gene match: 5. CDR3 protein: CASSRTGGHEQYF. CDR3 DNA: TGTGCCAGCAGTCGGACGGGGGGGCACGAGCAGTACTTC.

The chain couples TRBV5-6 to TRBJ2-5; 7 nucleotides align to TRBD1. Germline lookup yields CDR1 SGHDT and CDR2 YYEEEE. This CDR3 comprises 16 residues. After removal of 2 bases from V and 5 bases from J, the junction contained 12 bases not matched to a gene. The CDR3 DNA follows: TGTGCCAGCAGCTTCCGGAAAGGGGGCGCATTGGAGACCCAGTACTTC. The encoded protein is CASSFRKGGALETQYF.

V usage is TRBV6-5 and J usage is TRBJ1-5; the match to TRBD1 covers 7 bases. With V trimmed by 11 bases and J by 3 bases, 7 bases remained unmatched. The V gene's germline CDR1 is MNHEY and CDR2 SVGAGI. The CDR3 contains 13 residues. CDR3 sequence: CAARQGDNQPQHF. Here the CDR3 DNA reads TGTGCCGCCAGACAGGGCGACAATCAGCCCCAGCATTTT.